The next 10 T cell receptor beta chains were all read from a single sample in a study of spatial heterogeneity in lung cancer. MiXCR, run by TCRdb on the 5' RACE reads, gives a single entry per CDR3 protein. The sample yields several thousand distinct CDR3 sequences, approximately 24% seen once. Regarding time point: blood at routine non-recurrence follow-up after resection. The sample consisted of PBMCs, taken at follow-up. The receptors originated from a male donor with early-stage non-small cell lung cancer.

This clonotype was detected many times. V gene TRBV20-1 combines with J gene TRBJ1-1; TRBD1 matches at 7 bases. The CDR3 is made up of 12 amino acids. The V and J ends lost 3 bases and 10 bases, in that order; junction bases with no gene match: 8. Germline-derived CDR1 and CDR2 are DFQATT and SNEGSKA (reference sequence). This CDR3 is CSARDTGVGAFF. The DNA for the CDR3 is TGCAGTGCTAGGGATACAGGGGTAGGAGCTTTCTTT.

This clonotype was recorded a few times. The rearrangement uses TRBV7-3 and TRBJ2-1, with a weak D call TRBD1 (5 bases). The CDR3 has 12 residues. Trimming took off 4 bases at V and 6 bases at J, with 7 bases between the two ends. Germline CDR1 and CDR2: SGHTA and FQGTGA. The CDR3 reads CASSYGANEQFF. In DNA, the CDR3 is TGTGCCAGCAGCTATGGGGCCAATGAGCAGTTCTTC. The whole variable domain, remainder taken from reference TRBV7-3 and TRBJ2-1, is GAGVSQTPSNKVTEKGKYVELRCDPISGHTALYWYRQSLGQGPEFLIYFQGTGAADDSGLPNDRFFAVRPEGSVSTLKIQRTERGDSAVYLCASSYGANEQFFGPGTRLTVL.

This clonotype was seen more than once but under ten times. The chain uses TRBV19 and TRBJ2-7, with a weak D call TRBD2 (5 bases). This CDR3 comprises 13 residues. Trimming left V 5 bases short and J 0 bases short, with 8 bases between. The V gene's germline CDR1 is LNHDA and CDR2 SQIVND (reference sequence). CDR3 sequence: CASSPDYSYEQYF. The CDR3 DNA is TGTGCCAGTAGTCCCGACTACTCCTACGAGCAGTACTTC.

The chain uses TRBV28 and TRBJ2-1, with D perhaps TRBD2 (5 bases). Trimming cost V 7 bases and J 5 bases, with 15 bases left between them. CDR3 length equals 14 residues. CDR1 and CDR2 (germline): MDHEN, SYDVKM. The CDR3 spells CASIRGPMHNEQFF. The CDR3 DNA is TGTGCCAGCATTCGGGGTCCGATGCACAATGAGCAGTTCTTC.

CDR3 nucleotide sequence: TGTGCCAGCAGCGTAGGGCAGGCGGCGACCACAGATACGCAGTATTTT. Amino acids: CASSVGQAATTDTQYF. The chain joins TRBV9 to TRBJ2-3, with D hard to call. The CDR3 consists of 16 residues. CDR1 SGDLS and CDR2 YYNGEE come from the germline V gene. Trimming took 0 bases from V and 2 from J, leaving 13 bases between them.

This clonotype was counted at least ten times. The genes are TRBV28 and TRBJ2-5; D is possibly TRBD1 (5 bases). The CDR3 is 14 amino acids. Germline-derived CDR1 and CDR2 are MDHEN and SYDVKM. V was clipped by 7 bases and J by 2 bases, with 14 bases between them. The CDR3, as DNA: TGTGCCAGCAATTCCGAGACAGCACAAGAGACCCAGTACTTC. This codes for CASNSETAQETQYF.

There are a few counts of this clonotype. V and J are TRBV29-1 and TRBJ2-7; unclear D gene. The CDR3 extends over 12 amino acids. The V gene lost 3 bases and the J gene lost 3 bases, with 9 bases spanning the gap. CDR1 is SQVTM, CDR2 ANQGSEA, per germline. This CDR3 reads CSVDDLNYEQYF. In DNA form, the CDR3 reads TGCAGCGTTGACGACTTGAACTACGAGCAGTACTTC.

The table lists this clonotype with a few counts. The chain uses TRBV28 and TRBJ2-1, with TRBD2 as a possible D gene (5 bases). Germline CDR1 MDHEN, CDR2 SYDVKM. Between the trimmed V and J ends, which lost 3 bases and 1 base, there was a span of 7 bases. The CDR3 is 14 residues long. CDR3 in DNA: TGTGCCAGCAGTTTGGAGGTATCCTACAATGAGCAGTTCTTC. Its translation is CASSLEVSYNEQFF.

This clonotype is categorized as medium-sized (0.01 to 0.1%). The chain links TRBV14 to TRBJ1-6; D unresolved. V dropped 0 bases and J dropped 0 bases, with 9 bases sitting between them. From germline, CDR1 is SGHDN and CDR2 FVKESK. The CDR3 has 17 residues. The CDR3 DNA sequence: TGTGCCAGCAGCCAAGATGAGAGAAGCTCCTATAATTCACCCCTCCACTTT. This encodes CASSQDERSSYNSPLHF.

By proportion, this clonotype is medium-sized (0.01 to 0.1%). The chain joins TRBV29-1 to TRBJ1-1; 7 nucleotides agree with TRBD1. J was trimmed by 3 bases and V by 2 bases; bases with no gene match: 6. Germline V lookup: CDR1 SQVTM, CDR2 ANQGSEA. The CDR3 has 14 residues. In DNA, the CDR3 is TGCAGCGTTGAAACAGGGGATGGAGACACTGAAGCTTTCTTT. Encoded protein: CSVETGDGDTEAFF. Using reference TRBV29-1 and TRBJ1-1 for the parts outside the CDR3, the full variable domain is SAVISQKPSRDICQRGTSLTIQCQVDSQVTMMFWYRQQPGQSLTLIATANQGSEATYESGFVIDKFPISRPNLTFSTLTVSNMSPEDSSIYLCSVETGDGDTEAFFGQGTRLTVV.